This paragraph reports one T cell receptor (beta chain). The CDR3 is made up of 16 amino acids. The V and J ends lost 4 bases and 5 bases respectively, with 17 bases between them. The germline CDR1 and CDR2 sequences are KGHDR and SFDVKD. This specimen belongs to a study of blood T cell repertoires in COVID-19. Per the authors' pipeline: Cell counts per sample came from amplifying reference gene primers. This table comes from immunoSEQ multiplex PCR, and its TCRdb copy is limited to in-frame clones, with some not included. That table supplies the V and J calls and clone size; D and trimming were determined from the DNA. The data contain approximately 120,000 clones, more than 75% of them singletons.

The J gene is TRBJ2-1, the V gene TRBV24-1, with D possibly matching TRBD1 (6 bases). Sequencing input: peripheral blood. The sequence derives from a human donor in a cohort sampled during active COVID-19. CDR3 nucleotides: TGTGCCACCAGTGACTCGGACAGCTGGAGAGACAATGAGCAGTTCTTC. This encodes CATSDSDSWRDNEQFF.